This T cell receptor beta chain comes out of a study of T cells in Graves' hyperthyroidism and ophthalmopathy. The study, taken as a whole, reports: Prediction of ophthalmopathy progression came a median approximately 6 months pre-onset.

A note on this clonotype: Its antigen is unknown.

In germline, CDR1 is SGHRS, CDR2 YFSETQ. The CDR3 runs 13 residues. Unmatched junction bases numbered 2, after V lost 3 bases and J lost 7 bases. Those with hyperthyroidism were 18 to 65 years old, newly diagnosed, and ill for under 2 months. RNA transcripts gave rise to amplified TCR beta CDR3 regions. With the HTBI primer set, the TCR CDR3 went through a first round of RT-PCR. TCRdb analysed the multiplex PCR reads with MiXCR anew, one entry per CDR3 protein. The sample holds around 290,000 distinct CDR3 sequences, roughly 13% seen once. The TCR comes from a woman aged 25 to 39 with Graves' hyperthyroidism that later progressed to Graves' ophthalmopathy. The chain joins TRBV5-1 to TRBJ1-1, with 11 bases aligning to TRBD1. The sequencing sample was made of blood. For the CDR3, the DNA is TGCGCCAGCAGCTGGACAGGGGGCGTTGAAGCTTTCTTT. Translating gives CASSWTGGVEAFF.